The 8 T cell receptor beta chains listed next were all sequenced from one sample in a study of blood T cell repertoires in COVID-19. Profiling relied on immunoSEQ multiplex PCR, and the TCRdb table lists in-frame clones only, not all of them. The sample includes just under 45,000 clones, about nine tenths of them seen just once. Sequences were obtained from peripheral blood. The receptors were gathered from a woman of 80 years or more in a cohort sampled during active or convalescent COVID-19.

CDR3 protein: CASSLRGSYDYGYTF. As DNA, the CDR3 is TGTGCCAGCAGCTTGAGAGGGTCCTATGACTATGGCTACACCTTC. The chain carries TRBV5-6 and TRBJ1-2; D unclear. This CDR3 spans 15 amino acids. V lost 1 base to trimming and J lost 3 bases, with 13 bases between them. Per germline, CDR1 SGHDT and CDR2 YYEEEE.

This chain joins TRBV7-9 and TRBJ2-7; TRBD2 agrees at 7 bases. CDR3 length: 16 amino acids. J gave up 2 bases and V 0 bases, and 7 bases lay outside the gene matches. Germline values: CDR1 SEHNR, CDR2 FQNEAQ (reference sequence). CDR3: CASSLAPSGGAYEQYF. Written as DNA, the CDR3 is TGTGCCAGCAGCTTAGCTCCTAGCGGAGGGGCCTACGAGCAGTACTTC.

In its sample, this clone was seen many times. The V call is TRBV5-1, the J call TRBJ1-5; D ambiguous. In germline, CDR1 is SGHRS, CDR2 YFSETQ. V was cut by 3 bases and J by 9 bases, with 13 bases left in between. This CDR3 has 13 residues. The CDR3 region has the DNA TGCGCCAGCAGCTCCACCGACCGGGGGCCCCAGCATTTT. Its translation is CASSSTDRGPQHF.

The chain uses TRBV7-3 and TRBJ2-5; possible D gene TRBD2, 5 bases. Looked up from germline, CDR1 is SGHTA and CDR2 is FQGTGA. V shed 5 bases and J shed 4 bases, with 14 bases lying between them. CDR3 length: 14 residues. Here the CDR3 reads CASSPSLSTETQYF. CDR3 bases: TGTGCCAGCAGCCCTAGCCTCAGCACAGAGACCCAGTACTTC. Supplemented by reference TRBV7-3 and TRBJ2-5, the full variable domain reads GAGVSQTPSNKVTEKGKYVELRCDPISGHTALYWYRQSLGQGPEFLIYFQGTGAADDSGLPNDRFFAVRPEGSVSTLKIQRTERGDSAVYLCASSPSLSTETQYFGPGTRLLVL.

The chain recombines TRBV4-1 with TRBJ2-3; D remains unclear. This CDR3 has 15 residues. Trimming removed 1 base at V and 1 base at J, with 9 bases between. CDR1 is MGHRA and CDR2 is YSYEKL in the germline V gene. The CDR3 DNA sequence: TGCGCCAGCAGCCAAGTCGGCGGCGGCACAGATACGCAGTATTTT. Protein product: CASSQVGGGTDTQYF.

The chain combines TRBV5-1 with TRBJ1-2; D remains unclear. Germline loops: CDR1 SGHRS, CDR2 YFSETQ. This CDR3 comprises 12 residues. V was shortened by 5 bases and J by 8 bases, with 13 bases between the two germline ends. CDR3 sequence (DNA): TGCGCCAGCAGTCTGGGAGTGGGCGGCTACACCTTC. It specifies CASSLGVGGYTF.

The chain links TRBV6-5 to TRBJ1-5, with TRBD1 identical over 11 bases. The CDR3 extends over 14 amino acids. The J segment lost 5 bases and the V segment lost 7 bases, leaving 4 bases of the junction unmatched. CDR1 and CDR2 (germline): MNHEY, SVGAGI. CDR3 in amino acids: CASNPGQGDQPQHF. The DNA of the CDR3 is TGTGCCAGCAACCCGGGACAGGGGGATCAGCCCCAGCATTTT.

This clone showed up just once. The chain employs TRBV6-5 and TRBJ2-7; maybe TRBD2 (6 bases). CDR1 and CDR2 (germline): MNHEY, SVGAGI. CDR3 size: 14 residues. The ends were cut back, 6 bases at V and 2 bases at J, with 14 bases in the middle. The CDR3 DNA follows: TGTGCCAGCAGCAGCCCTAGCGACACCTACGAGCAGTACTTC. Amino acids: CASSSPSDTYEQYF.